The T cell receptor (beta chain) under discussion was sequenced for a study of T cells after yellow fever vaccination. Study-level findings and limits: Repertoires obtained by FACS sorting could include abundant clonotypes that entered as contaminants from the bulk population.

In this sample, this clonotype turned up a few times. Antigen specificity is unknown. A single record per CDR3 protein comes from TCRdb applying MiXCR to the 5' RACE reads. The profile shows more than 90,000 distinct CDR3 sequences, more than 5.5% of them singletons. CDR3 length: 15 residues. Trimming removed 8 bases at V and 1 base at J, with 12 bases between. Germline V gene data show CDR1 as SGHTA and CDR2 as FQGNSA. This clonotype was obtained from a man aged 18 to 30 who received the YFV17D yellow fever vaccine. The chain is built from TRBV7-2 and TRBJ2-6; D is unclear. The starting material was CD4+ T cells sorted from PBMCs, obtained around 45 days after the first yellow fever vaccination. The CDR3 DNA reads TGTGCCAGCGCCGATATGGGGTCTGGGGCCAACGTCCTGACTTTC. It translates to CASADMGSGANVLTF.